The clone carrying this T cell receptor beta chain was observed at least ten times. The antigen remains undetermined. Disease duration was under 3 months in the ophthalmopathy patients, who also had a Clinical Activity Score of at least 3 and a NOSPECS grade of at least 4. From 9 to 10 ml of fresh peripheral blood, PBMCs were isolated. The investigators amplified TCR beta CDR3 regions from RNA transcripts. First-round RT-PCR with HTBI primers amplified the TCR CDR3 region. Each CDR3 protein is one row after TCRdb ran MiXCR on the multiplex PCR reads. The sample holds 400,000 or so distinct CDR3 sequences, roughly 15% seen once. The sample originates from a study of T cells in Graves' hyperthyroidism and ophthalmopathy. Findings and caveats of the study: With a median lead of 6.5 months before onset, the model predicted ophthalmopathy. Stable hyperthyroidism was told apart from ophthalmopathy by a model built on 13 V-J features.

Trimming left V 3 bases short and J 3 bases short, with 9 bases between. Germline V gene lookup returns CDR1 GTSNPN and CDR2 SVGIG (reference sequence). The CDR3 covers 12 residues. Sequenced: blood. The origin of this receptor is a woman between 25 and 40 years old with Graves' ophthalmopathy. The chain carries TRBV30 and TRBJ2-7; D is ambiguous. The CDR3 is CAWRPHLYEQYF. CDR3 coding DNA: TGTGCCTGGAGGCCCCACCTCTACGAGCAGTACTTC.